This T cell receptor (beta chain) was recorded in a study of beta chain features in type 1 diabetes. General study points: A closer apparent resemblance between naive, central memory and Treg TCRB repertoires was seen in patients than in healthy donors. Moderate but significant shortening of TCRB CDR3s was recorded in all four CD4+ subsets from Type 1 diabetes patients.

This clone was counted many times. The antigen remains undetermined. The study reverse transcribed the entire isolated RNA, so it sequenced expressed TCRB transcripts. Method: immunoSEQ multiplex PCR; TCRdb's copy keeps in-frame clones and lacks some. Among over 150,000 clones, about 8.1% were seen once, and the ten largest hold approximately 0.69%. This CDR3 is built from 14 residues. V lost 5 bases to trimming and J lost 3 bases, with 11 bases between them. Germline-derived CDR1 and CDR2 are SGHDN and FVKESK. Input material: central memory CD4+ T cells from blood. The gene calls are TRBV14 and TRBJ2-1; D perhaps matches TRBD1 (8 bases). The clonotype comes from a man aged 18 to 30 in good health. The CDR3 loop reads CASSNRGGYNEQFF. The CDR3 nucleotides are TGTGCCAGCAGCAACAGGGGGGGCTACAATGAGCAGTTCTTC.